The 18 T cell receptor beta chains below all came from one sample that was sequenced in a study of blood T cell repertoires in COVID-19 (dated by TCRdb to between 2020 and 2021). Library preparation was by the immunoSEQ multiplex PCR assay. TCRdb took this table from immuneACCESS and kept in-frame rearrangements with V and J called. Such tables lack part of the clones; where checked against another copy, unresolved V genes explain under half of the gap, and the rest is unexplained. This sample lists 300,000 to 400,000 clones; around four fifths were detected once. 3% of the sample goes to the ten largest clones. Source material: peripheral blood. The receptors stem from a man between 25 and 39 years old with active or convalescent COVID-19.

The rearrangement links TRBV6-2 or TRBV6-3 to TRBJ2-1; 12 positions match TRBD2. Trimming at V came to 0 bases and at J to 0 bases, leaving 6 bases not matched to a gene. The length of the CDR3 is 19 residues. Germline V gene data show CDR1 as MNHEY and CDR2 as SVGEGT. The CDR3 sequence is CASSYSTGLAGSSYNEQFF. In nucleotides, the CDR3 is TGTGCCAGCAGTTACTCCACTGGACTAGCGGGAAGCTCCTACAATGAGCAGTTCTTC.

CDR3 nucleotides: TGTGCCAGCTCACCCACCTTAGCGGGGGGTACCTACGAGCAGTACTTC. Amino acids: CASSPTLAGGTYEQYF. J is TRBJ2-7 and V is TRBV18; 10 nucleotides align to TRBD2. The CDR3 has 16 amino acids. V lost 3 bases, J lost 2 bases, and 7 bases stayed unmatched. The V gene's germline CDR1 is KGHSH and CDR2 LQKENI.

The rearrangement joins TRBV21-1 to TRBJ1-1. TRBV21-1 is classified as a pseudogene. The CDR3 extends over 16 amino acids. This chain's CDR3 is CASSDRTSEWATEAFF. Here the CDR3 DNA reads TGTGCCAGCAGCGACCGGACTTCCGAATGGGCCACTGAAGCTTTCTTT.

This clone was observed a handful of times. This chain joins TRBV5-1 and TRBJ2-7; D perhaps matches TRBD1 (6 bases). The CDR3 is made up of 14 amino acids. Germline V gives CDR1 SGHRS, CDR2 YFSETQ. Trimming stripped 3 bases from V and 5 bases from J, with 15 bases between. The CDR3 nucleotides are TGCGCCAGCAGCTCGTCAGGGGTGCGGGACGAGCAGTACTTC. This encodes CASSSSGVRDEQYF.

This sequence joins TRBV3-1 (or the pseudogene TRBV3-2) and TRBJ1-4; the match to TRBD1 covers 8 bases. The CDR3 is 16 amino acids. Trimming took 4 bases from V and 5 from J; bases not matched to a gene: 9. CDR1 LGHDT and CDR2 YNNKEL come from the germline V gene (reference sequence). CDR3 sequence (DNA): TGTGCCAGCAGCCCATTCAGGGGGCGCATGAATGAAAAACTGTTTTTT. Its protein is CASSPFRGRMNEKLFF.

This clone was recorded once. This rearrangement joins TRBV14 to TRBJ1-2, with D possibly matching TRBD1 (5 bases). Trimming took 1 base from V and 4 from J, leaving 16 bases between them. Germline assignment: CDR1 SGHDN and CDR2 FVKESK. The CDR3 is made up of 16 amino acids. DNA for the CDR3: TGTGCCAGCAGCCAAGCCTCTGGGGCCCGAATCTATGGCTACACCTTC. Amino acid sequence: CASSQASGARIYGYTF.

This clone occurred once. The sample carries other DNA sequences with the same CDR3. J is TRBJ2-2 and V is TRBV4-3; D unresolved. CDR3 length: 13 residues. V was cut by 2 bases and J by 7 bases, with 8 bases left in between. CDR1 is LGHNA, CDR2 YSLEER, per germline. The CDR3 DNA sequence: TGCGCCAGCAGCCAACGAACGGGCGGGGAGCTGTTTTTT. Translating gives CASSQRTGGELFF.

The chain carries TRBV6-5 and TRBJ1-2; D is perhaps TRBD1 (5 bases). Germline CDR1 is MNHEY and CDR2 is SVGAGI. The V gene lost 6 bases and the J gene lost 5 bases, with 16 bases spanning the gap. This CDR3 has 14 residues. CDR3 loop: CASRVGGVRYGYTF. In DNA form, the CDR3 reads TGTGCCAGCAGAGTGGGAGGGGTGAGGTATGGCTACACCTTC.

The CDR3 DNA follows: TGTGCCAGCAGCCAAGATGGGCTGCGTTATGGCTACACCTTC. Its protein product is CASSQDGLRYGYTF. This chain uses TRBV4-2 with TRBJ1-2; the D is unclear. The CDR3 covers 14 residues. Germline-derived CDR1 and CDR2 are LGHNA and YNFKEQ. Trimming pared 0 bases from V and 5 bases from J, leaving 10 bases between.

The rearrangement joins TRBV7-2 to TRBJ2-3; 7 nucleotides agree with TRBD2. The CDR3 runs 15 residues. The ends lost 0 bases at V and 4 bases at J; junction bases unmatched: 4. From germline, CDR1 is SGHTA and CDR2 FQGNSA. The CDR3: CASSLAQRGSDTQYF. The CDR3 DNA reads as TGTGCCAGCAGCTTAGCGCAGCGGGGTTCAGATACGCAGTATTTT.

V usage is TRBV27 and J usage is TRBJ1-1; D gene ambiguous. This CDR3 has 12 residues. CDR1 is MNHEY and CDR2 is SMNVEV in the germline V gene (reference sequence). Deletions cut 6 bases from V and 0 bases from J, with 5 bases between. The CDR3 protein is CASRTVNTEAFF. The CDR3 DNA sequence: TGTGCCAGCAGAACAGTGAACACTGAAGCTTTCTTT.

CDR3 residues: CATSDLPGYGYTF. The CDR3 nucleotides are TGTGCCACCAGTGATCTGCCAGGCTATGGCTACACCTTC. This rearrangement joins TRBV24-1 to TRBJ1-2, with D uncertain. Looked up from germline, CDR1 is KGHDR and CDR2 is SFDVKD. The CDR3 is made up of 13 amino acids. Trimming took off 3 bases at V and 4 bases at J, with 8 bases between the two ends.

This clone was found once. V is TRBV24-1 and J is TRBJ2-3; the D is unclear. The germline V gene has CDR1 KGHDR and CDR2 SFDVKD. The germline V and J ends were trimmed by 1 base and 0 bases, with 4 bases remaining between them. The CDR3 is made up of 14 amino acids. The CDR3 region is CATSDFRSTDTQYF. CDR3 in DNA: TGTGCCACCAGTGATTTCAGAAGCACAGATACGCAGTATTTT.

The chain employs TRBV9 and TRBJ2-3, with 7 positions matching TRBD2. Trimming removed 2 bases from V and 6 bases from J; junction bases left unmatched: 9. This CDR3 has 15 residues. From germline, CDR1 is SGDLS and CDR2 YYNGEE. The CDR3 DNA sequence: TGTGCCAGCAGCGTCCGGGACTACCCTATGGATACGCAGTATTTT. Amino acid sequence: CASSVRDYPMDTQYF.

CDR3 protein: CASSRLGAVDQPQHF. In DNA form, the CDR3 reads TGTGCCAGCAGCCGGTTGGGGGCGGTGGATCAGCCCCAGCATTTT. V gene TRBV9 combines with J gene TRBJ1-5, with D perhaps TRBD1 (6 bases). The germline CDR1 and CDR2 sequences are SGDLS and YYNGEE. The CDR3 contains 15 residues. V was trimmed by 4 bases and J by 5 bases, leaving 16 bases between them.

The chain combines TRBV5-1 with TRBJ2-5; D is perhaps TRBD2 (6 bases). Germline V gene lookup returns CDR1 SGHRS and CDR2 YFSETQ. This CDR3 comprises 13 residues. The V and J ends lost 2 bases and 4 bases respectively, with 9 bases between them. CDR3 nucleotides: TGCGCCAGCAGCTTTCGGAGGGGAGAGACCCAGTACTTC. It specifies CASSFRRGETQYF.

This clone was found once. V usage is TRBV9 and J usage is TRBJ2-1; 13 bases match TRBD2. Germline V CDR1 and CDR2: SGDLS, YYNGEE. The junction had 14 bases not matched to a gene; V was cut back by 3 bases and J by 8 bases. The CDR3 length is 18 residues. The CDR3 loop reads CASSAQLAGGPDYHEQFF. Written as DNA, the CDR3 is TGTGCCAGCAGCGCACAACTAGCGGGAGGGCCAGATTATCATGAGCAGTTCTTC.

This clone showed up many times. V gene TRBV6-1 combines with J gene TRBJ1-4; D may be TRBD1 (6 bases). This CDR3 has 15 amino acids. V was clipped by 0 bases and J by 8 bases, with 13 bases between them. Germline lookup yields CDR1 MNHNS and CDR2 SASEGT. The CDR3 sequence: CASSEAWAGEEKLFF. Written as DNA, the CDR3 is TGTGCCAGCAGTGAAGCCTGGGCAGGGGAAGAAAAACTGTTTTTT.